This T cell receptor (beta chain) was identified during a study of T cell repertoires in cytomegalovirus infection. Overall study context: Matching HLA type and CMV infection were both indicated by public TCR beta signatures.

Using its own MiXCR run on the reads, TCRdb lists one record per CDR3 protein. The sample holds around 800,000 distinct CDR3 sequences, about 31% seen once. Note on this clonotype: Its antigen remains unidentified.

The study's findings and limits: HLA-C-restricted, CMV-specific TCR beta clonotypes were dominant ex vivo.

The receptor was derived from a human donor in good health (CMV status not recorded). Some clones in this sample may be carry-over from other donors' samples. The source was cultured CD8+ T cells from PBMCs, collected from culture after CMV antigen stimulation.

The CDR3 sequence: CASSLSREGEKLFF. Written as DNA, the CDR3 is TGTGCCAGCAGCTTAAGCCGGGAGGGGGAAAAACTGTTTTTT. The chain uses TRBV7-9 and TRBJ1-4; D is possibly TRBD1 (5 bases). Trimming removed 2 bases from V and 8 bases from J, with 12 bases in between. Germline lookup yields CDR1 SEHNR and CDR2 FQNEAQ (reference sequence). This CDR3 contains 14 residues.